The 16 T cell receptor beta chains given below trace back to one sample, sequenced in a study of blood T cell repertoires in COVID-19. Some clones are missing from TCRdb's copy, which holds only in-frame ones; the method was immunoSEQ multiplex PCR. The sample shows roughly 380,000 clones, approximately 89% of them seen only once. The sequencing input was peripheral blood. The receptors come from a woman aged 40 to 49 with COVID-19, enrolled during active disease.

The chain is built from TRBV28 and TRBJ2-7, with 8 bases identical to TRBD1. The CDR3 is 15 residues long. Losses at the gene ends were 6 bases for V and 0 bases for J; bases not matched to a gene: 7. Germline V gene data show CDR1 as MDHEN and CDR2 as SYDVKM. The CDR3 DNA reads TGTGCCAGCAGCCCCCCAGGGGGCGACTCCTACGAGCAGTACTTC. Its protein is CASSPPGGDSYEQYF.

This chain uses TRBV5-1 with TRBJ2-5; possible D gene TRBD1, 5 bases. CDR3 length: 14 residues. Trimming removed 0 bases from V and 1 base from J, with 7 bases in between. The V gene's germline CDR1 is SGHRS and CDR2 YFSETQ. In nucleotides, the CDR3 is TGCGCCAGCAGCTTGGGACAGCTCCAAGAGACCCAGTACTTC. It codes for CASSLGQLQETQYF.

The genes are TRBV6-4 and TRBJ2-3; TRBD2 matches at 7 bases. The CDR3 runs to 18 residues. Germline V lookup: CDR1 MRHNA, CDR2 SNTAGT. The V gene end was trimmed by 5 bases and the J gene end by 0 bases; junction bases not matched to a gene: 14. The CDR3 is CASSQTFSSGPSTDTQYF. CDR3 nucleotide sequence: TGTGCCAGCAGTCAAACTTTTTCTAGCGGACCTAGCACAGATACGCAGTATTTT.

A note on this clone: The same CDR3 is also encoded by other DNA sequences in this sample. This CDR3 reads CASSRNRGRNTEAFF. The CDR3 nucleotides read TGTGCCAGCAGCCGTAACAGGGGGCGGAACACTGAAGCTTTCTTT. V usage is TRBV28 and J usage is TRBJ1-1, with 9 bases matching TRBD1. The CDR3 has 15 amino acids. The germline CDR1 and CDR2 sequences are MDHEN and SYDVKM. V dropped 6 bases and J dropped 1; count of bases not matched to a gene: 6.

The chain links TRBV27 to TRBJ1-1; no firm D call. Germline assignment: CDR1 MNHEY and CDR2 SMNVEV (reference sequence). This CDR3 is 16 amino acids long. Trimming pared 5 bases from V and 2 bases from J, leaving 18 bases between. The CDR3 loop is CASSVTGRTPNTEAFF. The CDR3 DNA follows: TGTGCCAGCAGTGTTACTGGGCGCACGCCTAACACTGAAGCTTTCTTT.

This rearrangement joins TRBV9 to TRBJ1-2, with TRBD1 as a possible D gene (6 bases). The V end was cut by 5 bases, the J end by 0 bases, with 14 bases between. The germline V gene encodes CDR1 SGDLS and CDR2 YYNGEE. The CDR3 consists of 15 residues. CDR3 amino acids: CASSADRRANYGYTF. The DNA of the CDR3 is TGTGCCAGCAGTGCTGACAGGAGAGCTAACTATGGCTACACCTTC.

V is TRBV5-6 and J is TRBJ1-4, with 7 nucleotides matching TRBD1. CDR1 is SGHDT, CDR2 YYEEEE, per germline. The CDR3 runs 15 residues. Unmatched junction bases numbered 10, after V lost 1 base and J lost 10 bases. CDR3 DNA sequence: TGTGCCAGCAGCTTGTTCCAGGGGGGATCACGAAAACTGTTTTTT. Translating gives CASSLFQGGSRKLFF.

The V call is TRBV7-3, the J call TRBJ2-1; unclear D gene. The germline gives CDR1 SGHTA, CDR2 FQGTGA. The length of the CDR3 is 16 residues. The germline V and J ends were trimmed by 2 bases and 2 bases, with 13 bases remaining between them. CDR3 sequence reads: CASSLVGYSTYNEQFF. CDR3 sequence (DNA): TGTGCCAGCAGCTTAGTCGGGTACTCTACCTACAATGAGCAGTTCTTC.

CDR3 DNA sequence: TGTGCCAGCAGCACGGGACTAGGCGTTACTGGGGCCAACGTCCTGACTTTC. Its protein product is CASSTGLGVTGANVLTF. The chain recombines TRBV6-2 or TRBV6-3 with TRBJ2-6; 8 bases align to TRBD2. J gave up 2 bases and V 6 bases, and 9 bases lay outside the gene matches. CDR1 MNHEY and CDR2 SVGEGT come from the germline V gene. The CDR3 covers 17 residues.

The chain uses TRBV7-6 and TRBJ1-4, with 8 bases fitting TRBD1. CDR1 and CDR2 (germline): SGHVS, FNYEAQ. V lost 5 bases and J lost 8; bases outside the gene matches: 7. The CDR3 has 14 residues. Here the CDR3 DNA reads TGTGCCAGCAGCGTCGGGACAGGCACGGAAAAACTGTTTTTT. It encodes CASSVGTGTEKLFF.

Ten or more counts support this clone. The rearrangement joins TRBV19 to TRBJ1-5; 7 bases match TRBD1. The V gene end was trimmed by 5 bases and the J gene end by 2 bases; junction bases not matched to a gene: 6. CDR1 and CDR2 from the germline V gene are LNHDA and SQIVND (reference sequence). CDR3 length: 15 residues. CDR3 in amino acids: CASSLTTGGNQPQHF. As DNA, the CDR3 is TGTGCCAGTAGTTTAACCACAGGGGGCAATCAGCCCCAGCATTTT.

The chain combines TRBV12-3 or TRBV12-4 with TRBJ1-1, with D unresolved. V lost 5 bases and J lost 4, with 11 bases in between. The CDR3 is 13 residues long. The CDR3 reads CASSAIYGTEAFF. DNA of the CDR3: TGTGCCAGCAGTGCCATCTACGGCACTGAAGCTTTCTTT.

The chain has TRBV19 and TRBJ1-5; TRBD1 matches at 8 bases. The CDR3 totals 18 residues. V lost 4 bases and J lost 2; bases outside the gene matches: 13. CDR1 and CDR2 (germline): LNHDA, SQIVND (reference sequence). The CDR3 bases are TGTGCCAGTAGTAGTGGGACAGGTAGTCGTACGGGCAATCAGCCCCAGCATTTT. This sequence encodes CASSSGTGSRTGNQPQHF.

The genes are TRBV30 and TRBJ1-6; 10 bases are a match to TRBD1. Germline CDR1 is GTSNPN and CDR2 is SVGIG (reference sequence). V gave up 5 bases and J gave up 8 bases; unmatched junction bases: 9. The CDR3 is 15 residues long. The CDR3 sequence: CAWEDRGSDDSPLHF. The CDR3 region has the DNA TGTGCCTGGGAGGACAGGGGGAGTGATGATTCACCCCTCCACTTT.

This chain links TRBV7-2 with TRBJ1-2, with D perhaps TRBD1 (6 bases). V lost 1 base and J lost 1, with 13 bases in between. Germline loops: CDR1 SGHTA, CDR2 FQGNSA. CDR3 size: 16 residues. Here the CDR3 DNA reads TGTGCCAGCAGCTTAGAAGGACAGAACTATAACTATGGCTACACCTTC. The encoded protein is CASSLEGQNYNYGYTF.

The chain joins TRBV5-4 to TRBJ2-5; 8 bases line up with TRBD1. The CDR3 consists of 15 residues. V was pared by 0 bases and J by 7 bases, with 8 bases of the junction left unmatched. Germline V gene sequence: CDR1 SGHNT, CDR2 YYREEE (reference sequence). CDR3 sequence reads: CASSLAAGGAGTQYF. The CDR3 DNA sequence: TGTGCCAGCAGCTTGGCGGCAGGGGGCGCGGGGACCCAGTACTTC.